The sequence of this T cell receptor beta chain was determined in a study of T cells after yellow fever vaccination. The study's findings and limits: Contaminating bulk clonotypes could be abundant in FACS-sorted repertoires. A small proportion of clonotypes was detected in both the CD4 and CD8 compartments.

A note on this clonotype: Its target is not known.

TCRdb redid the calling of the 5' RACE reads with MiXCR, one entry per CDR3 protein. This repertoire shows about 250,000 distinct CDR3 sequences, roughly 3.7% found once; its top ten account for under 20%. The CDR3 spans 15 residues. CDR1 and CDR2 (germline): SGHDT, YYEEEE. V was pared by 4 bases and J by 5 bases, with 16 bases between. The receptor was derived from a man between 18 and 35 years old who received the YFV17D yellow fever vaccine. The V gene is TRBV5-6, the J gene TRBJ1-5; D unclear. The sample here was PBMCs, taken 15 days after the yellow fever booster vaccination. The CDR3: CASSLGGRGDQPQHF. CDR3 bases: TGTGCCAGCAGCCTGGGAGGGCGAGGCGATCAGCCCCAGCATTTT.